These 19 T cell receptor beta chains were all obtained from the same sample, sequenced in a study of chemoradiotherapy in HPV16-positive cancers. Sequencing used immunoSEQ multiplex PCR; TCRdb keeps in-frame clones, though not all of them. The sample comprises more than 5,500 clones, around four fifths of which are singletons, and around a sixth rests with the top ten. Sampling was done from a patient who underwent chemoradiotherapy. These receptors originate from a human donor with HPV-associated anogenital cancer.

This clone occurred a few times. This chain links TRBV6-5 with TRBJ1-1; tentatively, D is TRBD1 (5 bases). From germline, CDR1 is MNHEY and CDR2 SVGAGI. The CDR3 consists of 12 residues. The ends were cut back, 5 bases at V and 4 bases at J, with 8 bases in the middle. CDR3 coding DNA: TGTGCCAGCAGTCGGAGGGGCACTGAAGCTTTCTTT. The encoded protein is CASSRRGTEAFF.

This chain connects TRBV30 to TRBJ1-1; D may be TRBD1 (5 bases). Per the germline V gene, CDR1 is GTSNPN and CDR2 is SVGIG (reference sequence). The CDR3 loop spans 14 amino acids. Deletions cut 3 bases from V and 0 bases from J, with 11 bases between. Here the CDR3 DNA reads TGTGCCTGGAGCCCGGGACGGATGAACACTGAAGCTTTCTTT. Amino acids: CAWSPGRMNTEAFF.

The CDR3 loop is CASSLVGGADTEAFF. CDR3 bases: TGTGCCAGCAGCTTAGTGGGGGGCGCAGACACTGAAGCTTTCTTT. The rearrangement links TRBV7-9 to TRBJ1-1; the D gene is possibly TRBD1 (6 bases). This CDR3 has 15 amino acids. The ends were cut back, 1 base at V and 3 bases at J, with 12 bases in the middle. CDR1 SEHNR and CDR2 FQNEAQ come from the germline V gene (reference sequence).

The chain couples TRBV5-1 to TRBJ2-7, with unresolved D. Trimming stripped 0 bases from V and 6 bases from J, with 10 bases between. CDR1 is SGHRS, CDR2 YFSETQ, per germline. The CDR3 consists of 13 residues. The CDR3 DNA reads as TGCGCCAGCAGCTTGGAGGTTGCCCGCGAGCAGTACTTC. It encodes CASSLEVAREQYF.

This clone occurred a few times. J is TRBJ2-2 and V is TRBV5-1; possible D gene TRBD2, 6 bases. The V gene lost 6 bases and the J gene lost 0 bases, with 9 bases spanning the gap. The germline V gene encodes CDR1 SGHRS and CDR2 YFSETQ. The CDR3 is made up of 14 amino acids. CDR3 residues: CASKGLANTGELFF. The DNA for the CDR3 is TGCGCCAGCAAGGGACTCGCGAACACCGGGGAGCTGTTTTTT.

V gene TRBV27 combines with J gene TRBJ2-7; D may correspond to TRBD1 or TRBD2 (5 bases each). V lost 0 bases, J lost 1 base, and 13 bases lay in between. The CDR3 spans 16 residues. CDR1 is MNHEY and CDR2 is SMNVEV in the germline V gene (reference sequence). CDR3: CASSLSMGRLSYEQYF. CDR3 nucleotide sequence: TGTGCCAGCAGTTTATCCATGGGACGGTTGTCCTACGAGCAGTACTTC.

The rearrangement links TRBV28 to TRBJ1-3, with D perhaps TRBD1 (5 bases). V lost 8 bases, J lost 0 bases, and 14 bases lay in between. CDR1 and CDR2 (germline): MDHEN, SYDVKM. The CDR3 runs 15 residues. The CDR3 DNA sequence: TGTGCCAGCGCCTGGCTAAGGGGCTCTGGAAACACCATATATTTT. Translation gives CASAWLRGSGNTIYF.

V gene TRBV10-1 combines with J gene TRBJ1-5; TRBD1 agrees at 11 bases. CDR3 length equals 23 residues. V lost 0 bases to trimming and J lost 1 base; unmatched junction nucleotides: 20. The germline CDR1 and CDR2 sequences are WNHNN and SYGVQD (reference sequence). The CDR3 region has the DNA TGCGCCAGCAGTGAGTCGAGGATTAGGGGCCGGGACAGGGGGTTCCTCAGCAATCAGCCCCAGCATTTT. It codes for CASSESRIRGRDRGFLSNQPQHF.

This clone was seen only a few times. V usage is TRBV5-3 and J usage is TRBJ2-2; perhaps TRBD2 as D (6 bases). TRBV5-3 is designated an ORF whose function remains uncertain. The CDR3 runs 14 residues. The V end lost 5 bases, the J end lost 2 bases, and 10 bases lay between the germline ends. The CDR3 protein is CARSCGVNTGELFF. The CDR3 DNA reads TGTGCCAGAAGTTGCGGGGTAAACACCGGGGAGCTGTTTTTT.

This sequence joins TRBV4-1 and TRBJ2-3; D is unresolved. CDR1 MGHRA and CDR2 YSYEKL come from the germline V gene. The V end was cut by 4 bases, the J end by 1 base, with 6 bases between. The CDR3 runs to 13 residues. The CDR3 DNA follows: TGCGCCAGCAGCCTATATGGCACAGATACGCAGTATTTT. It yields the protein CASSLYGTDTQYF.

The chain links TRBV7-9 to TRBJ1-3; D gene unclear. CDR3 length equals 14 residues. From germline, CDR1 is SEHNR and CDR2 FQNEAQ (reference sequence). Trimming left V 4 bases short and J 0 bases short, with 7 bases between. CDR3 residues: CASSSWISGNTIYF. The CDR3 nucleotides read TGTGCCAGCAGCTCTTGGATCTCTGGAAACACCATATATTTT.

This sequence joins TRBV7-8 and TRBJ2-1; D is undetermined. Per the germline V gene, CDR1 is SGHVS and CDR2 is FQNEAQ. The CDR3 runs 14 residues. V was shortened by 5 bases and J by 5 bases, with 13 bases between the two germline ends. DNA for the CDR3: TGTGCCAGCAGCCTTTGGGGTCTGGACAATGAGCAGTTCTTC. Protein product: CASSLWGLDNEQFF.

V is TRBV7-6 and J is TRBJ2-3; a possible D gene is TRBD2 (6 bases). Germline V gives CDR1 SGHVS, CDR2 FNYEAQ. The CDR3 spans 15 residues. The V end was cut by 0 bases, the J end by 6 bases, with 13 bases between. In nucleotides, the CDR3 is TGTGCCAGCAGCTTAGCCCTTTTAGGAGGGGATACGCAGTATTTT. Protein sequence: CASSLALLGGDTQYF.

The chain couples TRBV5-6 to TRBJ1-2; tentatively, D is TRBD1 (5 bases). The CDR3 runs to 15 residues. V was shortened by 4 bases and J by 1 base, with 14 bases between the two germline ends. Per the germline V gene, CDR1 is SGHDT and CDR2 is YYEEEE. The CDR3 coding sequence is TGTGCCAGCAGCCGGGGGGAACCCCTTAACTATGGCTACACCTTC. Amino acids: CASSRGEPLNYGYTF. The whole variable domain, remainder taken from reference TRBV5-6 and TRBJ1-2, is DAGVTQSPTHLIKTRGQQVTLRCSPKSGHDTVSWYQQALGQGPQFIFQYYEEEERQRGNFPDRFSGHQFPNYSSELNVNALLLGDSALYLCASSRGEPLNYGYTFGSGTRLTVV.

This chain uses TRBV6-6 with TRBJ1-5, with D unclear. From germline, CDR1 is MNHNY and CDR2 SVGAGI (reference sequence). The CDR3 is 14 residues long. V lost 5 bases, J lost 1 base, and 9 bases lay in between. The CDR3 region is CASSGGLSNQPQHF. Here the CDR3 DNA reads TGTGCCAGCAGTGGAGGCTTAAGCAATCAGCCCCAGCATTTT.

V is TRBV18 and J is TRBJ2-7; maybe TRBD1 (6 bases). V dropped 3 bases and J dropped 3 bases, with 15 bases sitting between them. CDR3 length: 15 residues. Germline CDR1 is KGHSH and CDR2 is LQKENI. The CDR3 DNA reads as TGTGCCAGCTCACCCAAAGGACAGCTAAACTACGAGCAGTACTTC. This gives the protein CASSPKGQLNYEQYF.

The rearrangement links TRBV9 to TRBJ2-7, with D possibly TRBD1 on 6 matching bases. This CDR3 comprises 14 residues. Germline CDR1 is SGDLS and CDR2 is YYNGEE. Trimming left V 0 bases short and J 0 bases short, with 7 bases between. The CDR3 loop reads CASSVGDISYEQYF. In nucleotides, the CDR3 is TGTGCCAGCAGCGTAGGGGACATCTCCTACGAGCAGTACTTC.

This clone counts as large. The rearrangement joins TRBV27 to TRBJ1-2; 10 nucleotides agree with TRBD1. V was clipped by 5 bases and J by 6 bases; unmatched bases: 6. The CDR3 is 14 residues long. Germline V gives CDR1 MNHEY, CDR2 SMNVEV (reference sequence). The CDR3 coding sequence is TGTGCCAGCAGTATACTAGGGACAGGGGATGGCTACACCTTC. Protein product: CASSILGTGDGYTF.

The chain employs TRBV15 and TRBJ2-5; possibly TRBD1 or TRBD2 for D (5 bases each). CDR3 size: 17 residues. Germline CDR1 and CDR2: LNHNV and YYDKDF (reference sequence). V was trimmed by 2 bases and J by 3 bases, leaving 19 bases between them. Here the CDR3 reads CATSRSPGRPPKETQYF. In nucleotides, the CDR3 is TGTGCCACCAGCAGATCACCGGGACGCCCCCCGAAAGAGACCCAGTACTTC. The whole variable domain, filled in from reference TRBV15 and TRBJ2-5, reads DAMVIQNPRYQVTQFGKPVTLSCSQTLNHNVMYWYQQKSSQAPKLLFHYYDKDFNNEADTPDNFQSRRPNTSFCFLDIRSPGLGDTAMYLCATSRSPGRPPKETQYFGPGTRLLVL.